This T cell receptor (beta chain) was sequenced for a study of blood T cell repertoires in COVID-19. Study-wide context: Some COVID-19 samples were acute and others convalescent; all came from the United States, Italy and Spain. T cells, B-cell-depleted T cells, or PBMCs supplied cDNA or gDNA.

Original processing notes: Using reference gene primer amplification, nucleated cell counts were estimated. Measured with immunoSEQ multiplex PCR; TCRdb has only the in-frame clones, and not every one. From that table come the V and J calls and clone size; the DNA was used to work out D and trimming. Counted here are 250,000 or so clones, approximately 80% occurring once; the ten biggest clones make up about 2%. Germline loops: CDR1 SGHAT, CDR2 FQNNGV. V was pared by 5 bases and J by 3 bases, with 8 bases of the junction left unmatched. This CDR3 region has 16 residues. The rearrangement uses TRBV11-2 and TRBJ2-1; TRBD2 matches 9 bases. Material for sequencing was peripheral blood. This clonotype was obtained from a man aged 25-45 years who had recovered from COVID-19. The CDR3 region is CASSPRLAEIYNEQFF. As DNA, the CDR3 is TGTGCCAGCAGCCCCCGACTAGCGGAAATCTACAATGAGCAGTTCTTC.